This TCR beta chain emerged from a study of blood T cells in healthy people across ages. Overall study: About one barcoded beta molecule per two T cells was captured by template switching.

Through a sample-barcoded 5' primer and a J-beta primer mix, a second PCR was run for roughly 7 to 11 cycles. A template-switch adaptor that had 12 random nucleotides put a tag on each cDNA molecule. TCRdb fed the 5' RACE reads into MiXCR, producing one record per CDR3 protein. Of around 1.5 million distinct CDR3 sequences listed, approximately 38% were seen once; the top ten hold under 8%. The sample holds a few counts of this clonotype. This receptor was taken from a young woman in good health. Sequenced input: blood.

CDR3 nucleotides: TGCAGTGCTAGGGGGGCGGTTCAAGAGACCCAGTACTTC. Protein sequence: CSARGAVQETQYF. The genes are TRBV20-1 and TRBJ2-5; tentatively, D is TRBD1 (6 bases). This CDR3 has 13 amino acids. Germline V lookup: CDR1 DFQATT, CDR2 SNEGSKA (reference sequence). Trimming left V 3 bases short and J 2 bases short, with 10 bases between.